Below are 14 T cell receptor beta chains sequenced from a single sample in a study of radiotherapy plus CTLA-4 blockade in lung cancer. Clones were sequenced by immunoSEQ multiplex PCR, and TCRdb holds only the in-frame ones, with some missing. Of about 39,000 clones listed, nearly 80% are singletons. The material sequenced was peripheral blood, taken from a patient treated with radiotherapy plus ipilimumab. Receptors were obtained from a human donor with non-small cell lung cancer that progressed on radiotherapy plus ipilimumab.

CDR3 DNA: TGTGCCAGCAGCCCGAAAAACATTCAGTACTTC. It translates to CASSPKNIQYF. V is TRBV7-2 and J is TRBJ2-4, with D uncertain. The V gene's germline CDR1 is SGHTA and CDR2 FQGNSA. The length of the CDR3 is 11 residues. V was pared by 5 bases and J by 4 bases, with 3 bases between.

The genes are TRBV6-5 and TRBJ2-1; 9 nucleotides agree with TRBD2. Trimming at V came to 6 bases and at J to 6 bases, leaving 9 bases not matched to a gene. The length of the CDR3 is 15 residues. Germline-derived CDR1 and CDR2 are MNHEY and SVGAGI. The CDR3 reads CASSRPLAGFNEQFF. CDR3 DNA: TGTGCCAGCAGCCGACCGCTAGCGGGGTTCAATGAGCAGTTCTTC.

The chain uses TRBV19 and TRBJ1-3; D is possibly TRBD1 (5 bases). V was trimmed by 7 bases and J by 8 bases, leaving 18 bases between them. This CDR3 has 14 residues. Germline lookup yields CDR1 LNHDA and CDR2 SQIVND (reference sequence). The CDR3 region is CASNKQATSDTIYF. CDR3 bases: TGTGCCAGTAACAAACAGGCCACCTCGGACACCATATATTTT.

The rearrangement joins TRBV19 to TRBJ1-1; TRBD1 aligns across 8 bases. This CDR3 contains 18 residues. Trimming at V came to 6 bases and at J to 0 bases, leaving 15 bases not matched to a gene. Germline V gene lookup returns CDR1 LNHDA and CDR2 SQIVND (reference sequence). CDR3 amino acids: CASRRAGTGYAMNTEAFF. In DNA form, the CDR3 reads TGTGCCAGTAGAAGGGCCGGGACAGGATATGCCATGAACACTGAAGCTTTCTTT. The full variable domain, its missing parts supplied by reference TRBV19 and TRBJ1-1, is DGGITQSPKYLFRKEGQNVTLSCEQNLNHDAMYWYRQDPGQGLRLIYYSQIVNDFQKGDIAEGYSVSREKKESFPLTVTSAQKNPTAFYLCASRRAGTGYAMNTEAFFGQGTRLTVV.

This chain joins TRBV28 and TRBJ2-7; a possible D gene is TRBD2 (6 bases). The germline V gene has CDR1 MDHEN and CDR2 SYDVKM. The CDR3 runs to 15 residues. V shed 3 bases and J shed 0 bases, with 12 bases lying between them. The CDR3 loop reads CASSFGGANSYEQYF. CDR3 in DNA: TGTGCCAGCAGTTTTGGAGGGGCGAACTCCTACGAGCAGTACTTC.

This chain links TRBV4-3 with TRBJ1-4; D unclear. Per germline, CDR1 LGHNA and CDR2 YSLEER. The CDR3 has 15 amino acids. V was pared by 0 bases and J by 10 bases, with 15 bases between. The CDR3 nucleotides read TGCGCCAGCAGCCAAGATTCGAGGCCGGTCGGAAAACTGTTTTTT. Translating it yields CASSQDSRPVGKLFF.

In this sample, this clone turned up once. The chain couples TRBV28 to TRBJ2-7, with 10 bases that match TRBD1. The J segment lost 4 bases and the V segment lost 10 bases, leaving 13 bases of the junction unmatched. Germline V CDR1 and CDR2: MDHEN, SYDVKM. CDR3 length: 15 amino acids. As DNA, the CDR3 is TGTGCCACCAAACCGCCGCCGGACAGGGGGTACGAGCAGTACTTC. It yields the protein CATKPPPDRGYEQYF.

The rearrangement uses TRBV5-1 and TRBJ2-5; 10 bases are shared with TRBD1. Germline V lookup: CDR1 SGHRS, CDR2 YFSETQ. Trimming took 5 bases from V and 5 from J; bases not matched to a gene: 6. The CDR3 spans 14 residues. CDR3 in DNA: TGCGCCAGCAGTGCGGACAGGGGGGATGAGACCCAGTACTTC. Protein sequence: CASSADRGDETQYF.

CDR3 protein: CASSYQGAGGYTF. The CDR3 DNA sequence: TGTGCCAGCAGTTACCAGGGGGCGGGCGGCTACACCTTC. The chain links TRBV6-5 to TRBJ1-2, with 8 bases aligning to TRBD1. Germline V gene data show CDR1 as MNHEY and CDR2 as SVGAGI. The CDR3 totals 13 residues. Losses at the gene ends were 2 bases for V and 8 bases for J; bases not matched to a gene: 4.

V gene TRBV2 combines with J gene TRBJ1-6; 10 bases are shared with TRBD1. The V gene's germline CDR1 is SNHLY and CDR2 FYNNEI. V was pared by 6 bases and J by 4 bases, with 3 bases of the junction left unmatched. The CDR3 is made up of 15 amino acids. The CDR3 region has the DNA TGTGCCAGCAGGGGACAGGGGCTGTATAATTCACCCCTCCACTTT. It specifies CASRGQGLYNSPLHF.

This sequence joins TRBV5-1 and TRBJ2-5, with D possibly TRBD1 on 8 matching bases. Trimming left V 6 bases short and J 5 bases short, with 23 bases between. The CDR3 contains 16 residues. The germline V gene encodes CDR1 SGHRS and CDR2 YFSETQ. In nucleotides, the CDR3 is TGCGCCAGCATTGGGGGGGTCCAGACAGGGGATGAGACCCAGTACTTC. This encodes CASIGGVQTGDETQYF.

The CDR3 DNA reads as TGCGCCAGCACCTCTAAGAGTGGTAGCGGGGGGCGAGGAGAGACCCAGTACTTC. Translating gives CASTSKSGSGGRGETQYF. This chain joins TRBV4-1 and TRBJ2-5; 10 positions match TRBD2. After removal of 7 bases from V and 4 bases from J, the junction contained 18 bases not matched to a gene. The length of the CDR3 is 18 residues. CDR1 is MGHRA, CDR2 YSYEKL, per germline.

The rearrangement joins TRBV7-8 to TRBJ2-1; 10 nucleotides agree with TRBD1. The germline gives CDR1 SGHVS, CDR2 FQNEAQ. The V and J ends lost 4 bases and 9 bases, in that order; junction bases with no gene match: 18. The CDR3 runs to 18 residues. The CDR3 region has the DNA TGTGCCAGCAGCTCCCGATTCCCGGGACAGGGGCAGACGTTTGAGCAGTTCTTC. Amino acids: CASSSRFPGQGQTFEQFF.

The genes are TRBV4-2 and TRBJ2-3; maybe TRBD2 (6 bases). Germline-derived CDR1 and CDR2 are LGHNA and YNFKEQ. The CDR3 has 15 amino acids. V gave up 0 bases and J gave up 2 bases, with 9 bases separating them. The CDR3 sequence: CASSQELAHTDTQYF. CDR3 sequence (DNA): TGTGCCAGCAGCCAAGAGCTAGCGCACACAGATACGCAGTATTTT.